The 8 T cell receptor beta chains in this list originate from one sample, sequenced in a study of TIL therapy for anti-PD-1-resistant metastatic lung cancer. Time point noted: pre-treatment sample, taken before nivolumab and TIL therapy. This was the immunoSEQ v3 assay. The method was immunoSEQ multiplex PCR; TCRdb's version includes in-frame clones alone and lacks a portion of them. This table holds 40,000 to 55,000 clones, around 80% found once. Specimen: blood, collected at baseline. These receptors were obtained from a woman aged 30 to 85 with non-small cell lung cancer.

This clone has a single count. The chain's CDR3 is CASSRGGTQYF. CDR3 nucleotides: TGTGCCAGTTCACGGGGAGGGACCCAGTACTTC. The genes are TRBV6-5 and TRBJ2-5; D is perhaps TRBD2 (6 bases). V gave up 9 bases and J gave up 7 bases, with 12 bases separating them. There are 11 residues in the CDR3. Looked up from germline, CDR1 is MNHEY and CDR2 is SVGAGI.

The CDR3 reads CASSLRTNTGELFF. The CDR3 DNA reads as TGTGCCAGCAGCTTGCGGACGAACACCGGGGAGCTGTTTTTT. The rearrangement links TRBV11-3 to TRBJ2-2; D unresolved. The CDR3 has 14 amino acids. From germline, CDR1 is SGHNT and CDR2 YENEEA. The ends were cut back, 3 bases at V and 0 bases at J, with 5 bases in the middle. Full variable domain (remainder filled in from reference TRBV11-3 and TRBJ2-2): EAGVVQSPRYKIIEKKQPVAFWCNPISGHNTLYWYLQNLGQGPELLIRYENEEAVDDSQLPKDRFSAERLKGVDSTLKIQPAELGDSAVYLCASSLRTNTGELFFGEGSRLTVL.

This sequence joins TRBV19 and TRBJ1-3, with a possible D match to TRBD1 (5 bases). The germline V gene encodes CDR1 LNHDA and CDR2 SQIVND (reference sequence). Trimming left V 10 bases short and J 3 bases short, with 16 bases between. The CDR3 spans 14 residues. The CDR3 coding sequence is TGTGCCACCCTCTCTCGGGGCCGTGGAAACACCATATATTTT. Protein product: CATLSRGRGNTIYF.

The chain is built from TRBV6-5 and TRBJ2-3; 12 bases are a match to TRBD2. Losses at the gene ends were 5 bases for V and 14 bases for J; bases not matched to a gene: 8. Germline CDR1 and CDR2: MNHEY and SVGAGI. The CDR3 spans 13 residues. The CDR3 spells CASSPLAGGPAYF. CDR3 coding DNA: TGTGCCAGCAGTCCCCTAGCGGGGGGGCCGGCGTATTTT.

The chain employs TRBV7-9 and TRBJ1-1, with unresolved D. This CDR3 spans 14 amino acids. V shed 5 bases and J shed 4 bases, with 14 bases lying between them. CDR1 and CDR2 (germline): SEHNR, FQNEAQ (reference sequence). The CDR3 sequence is CASSRGADATEAFF. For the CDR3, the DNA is TGTGCCAGCAGCAGAGGCGCCGACGCCACTGAAGCTTTCTTT.

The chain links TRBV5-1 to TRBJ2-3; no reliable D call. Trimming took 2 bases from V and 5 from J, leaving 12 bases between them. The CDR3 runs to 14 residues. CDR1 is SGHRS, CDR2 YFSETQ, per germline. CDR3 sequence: CASSFGRQGDTQYF. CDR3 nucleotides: TGCGCCAGCAGCTTCGGCAGGCAAGGAGATACGCAGTATTTT.

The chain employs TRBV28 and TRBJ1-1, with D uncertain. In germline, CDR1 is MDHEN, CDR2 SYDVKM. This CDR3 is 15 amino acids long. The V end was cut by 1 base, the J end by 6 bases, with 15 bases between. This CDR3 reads CASSLLPGGMPEAFF. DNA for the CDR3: TGTGCCAGCAGTTTATTACCAGGAGGCATGCCTGAAGCTTTCTTT.

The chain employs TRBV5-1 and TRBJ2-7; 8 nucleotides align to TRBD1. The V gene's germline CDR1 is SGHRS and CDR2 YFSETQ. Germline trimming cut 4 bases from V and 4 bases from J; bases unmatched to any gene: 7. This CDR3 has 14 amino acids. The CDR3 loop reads CASSTWTGNYEQYF. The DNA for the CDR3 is TGCGCCAGCAGCACCTGGACAGGGAATTACGAGCAGTACTTC.